This T cell receptor (beta chain) comes out of a study of CD8 T cells in ankylosing spondylitis. Findings and caveats of the study: Roughly eight highly homologous variants formed a TCR beta motif that appeared characteristic of ankylosing spondylitis blood.

J gave up 0 bases and V 7 bases, and 15 bases lay outside the gene matches. The germline V gene has CDR1 SQVTM and CDR2 ANQGSEA. This CDR3 is 18 amino acids long. TCRdb re-derived calls from the 5' RACE reads in MiXCR, one entry per CDR3 protein. The profile shows about 750,000 distinct CDR3 sequences, under 20% of them singletons. Only a few counts were recorded for this clonotype. Antigen specificity is unknown. The J gene is TRBJ2-1, the V gene TRBV29-1; 10 nucleotides match TRBD2. Sequencing input: blood, either unsorted or a sorted T cell fraction (not recorded which). This clonotype was sampled from a male donor with ankylosing spondylitis. The DNA of the CDR3 is TGCAGCGGCGCCGGGACTAGCGTTACTACCTCCTCCTACAATGAGCAGTTCTTC. Amino acid sequence: CSGAGTSVTTSSYNEQFF.